Shown below are 6 T cell receptor beta chains from a single sample sequenced in a study of shared clonotypes between healthy human individuals. The table came from immunoSEQ multiplex PCR; TCRdb's copy has only in-frame clones and leaves some out. The sample holds a few million clones, roughly 90% seen once. The sequenced sample consisted of naive CD4+ T cells from PBMCs. Subset denoted: CD45RA+ positively selected. The receptors come from a man aged 18 to 30 in good health. Some clones in this sample may be carry-over from other donors' samples.

This chain connects TRBV9 to TRBJ1-4; D is unresolved. The germline gives CDR1 SGDLS, CDR2 YYNGEE. CDR3 size: 14 residues. Trimming took off 4 bases at V and 3 bases at J, with 10 bases between the two ends. CDR3 nucleotide sequence: TGTGCCAGCAGCCTCGACGGATCTAATGAAAAACTGTTTTTT. As protein: CASSLDGSNEKLFF.

This chain connects TRBV27 to TRBJ1-4; 10 bases match TRBD1. The CDR3 consists of 15 residues. V lost 5 bases and J lost 7; bases outside the gene matches: 7. Per germline, CDR1 MNHEY and CDR2 SMNVEV (reference sequence). CDR3 residues: CASSNRQGAGEKLFF. Written as DNA, the CDR3 is TGTGCCAGCAGTAACCGACAGGGGGCCGGTGAAAAACTGTTTTTT.

In this sample, this clone turned up once. The chain couples TRBV6-6 to TRBJ1-2, with D possibly TRBD1 on 5 matching bases. The CDR3 contains 14 residues. Germline V lookup: CDR1 MNHNY, CDR2 SVGAGI (reference sequence). The V gene lost 4 bases and the J gene lost 2 bases, with 11 bases spanning the gap. Here the CDR3 DNA reads TGTGCCAGCAGTTCAGCGACAGCAAACTATGGCTACACCTTC. Translation gives CASSSATANYGYTF.

The rearrangement links TRBV5-1 to TRBJ1-3; a possible D gene is TRBD1 (5 bases). CDR1 and CDR2 from the germline V gene are SGHRS and YFSETQ. Trimming pared 4 bases from V and 0 bases from J, leaving 11 bases between. This CDR3 has 15 residues. Here the CDR3 reads CASSLSGVSGNTIYF. The DNA of the CDR3 is TGCGCCAGCAGCCTATCGGGGGTCTCTGGAAACACCATATATTTT.

This clone was seen a single time. The DNA of the CDR3 is TGCGCCAGCAGCTTGGAGAGGGGCAGCCTCTTGAACACTGAAGCTTTCTTT. Protein sequence: CASSLERGSLLNTEAFF. V usage is TRBV5-1 and J usage is TRBJ1-1, with TRBD1 as a possible D gene (5 bases). The V gene lost 0 bases and the J gene lost 0 bases, with 15 bases spanning the gap. Germline V gene sequence: CDR1 SGHRS, CDR2 YFSETQ. This CDR3 comprises 17 residues.

This chain uses TRBV5-1 with TRBJ2-7; 14 positions agree with TRBD2. Germline CDR1 SGHRS, CDR2 YFSETQ. The CDR3 is 16 amino acids. V gave up 4 bases and J gave up 5 bases; unmatched junction bases: 8. This CDR3 is CASSPSGTSGSHEQYF. CDR3 in DNA: TGCGCCAGCAGCCCTAGCGGGACTAGCGGGAGCCACGAGCAGTACTTC.